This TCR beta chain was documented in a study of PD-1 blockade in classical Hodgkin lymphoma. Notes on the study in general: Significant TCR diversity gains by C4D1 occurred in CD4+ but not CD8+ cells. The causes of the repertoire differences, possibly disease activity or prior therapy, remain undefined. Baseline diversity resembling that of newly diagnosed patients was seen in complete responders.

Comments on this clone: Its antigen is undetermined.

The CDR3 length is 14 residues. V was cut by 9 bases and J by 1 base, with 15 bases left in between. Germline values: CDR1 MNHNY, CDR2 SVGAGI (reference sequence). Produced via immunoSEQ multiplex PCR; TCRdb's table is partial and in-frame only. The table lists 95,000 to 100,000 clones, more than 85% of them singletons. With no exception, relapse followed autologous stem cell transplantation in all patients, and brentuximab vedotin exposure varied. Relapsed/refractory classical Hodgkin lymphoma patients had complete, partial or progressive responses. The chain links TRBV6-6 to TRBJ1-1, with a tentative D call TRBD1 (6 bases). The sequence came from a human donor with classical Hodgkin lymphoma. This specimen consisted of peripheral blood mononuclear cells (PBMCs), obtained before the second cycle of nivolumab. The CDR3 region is CASMRTEWNTEAFF. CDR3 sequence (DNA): TGTGCCAGTATGCGGACAGAGTGGAACACTGAAGCTTTCTTT.